The 25 T cell receptor beta chains reported below all come from one sample, sequenced in a study of graft-versus-host responses after intestinal transplantation. Measured with immunoSEQ multiplex PCR; TCRdb has only the in-frame clones, and not every one. The repertoire consists of 85,000 to 100,000 clones, with about 94% occurring once and the leading ten covering 0.15% to 0.2%. What these receptors recognize is not known. The specimen comprised unstimulated CD4+ T cells sorted from spleen or lymph node cells, sampled before intestinal transplant. These receptors were obtained from a human donor who received an intestinal transplant.

J is TRBJ2-6 and V is TRBV4-1; D might be TRBD1 (5 bases). Germline CDR1 reads MGHRA; CDR2 reads YSYEKL. This CDR3 is 18 amino acids long. The V end was cut by 0 bases, the J end by 4 bases, with 16 bases between. The CDR3 protein is CASSQDVWKGPGANVLTF. The CDR3 DNA reads TGCGCCAGCAGCCAAGATGTTTGGAAGGGGCCAGGGGCCAACGTCCTGACTTTC.

This rearrangement joins TRBV23-1 to TRBJ1-6; TRBD1 is a possible D gene (6 bases). TRBV23-1 is designated an ORF whose function remains uncertain. The CDR3 has 18 amino acids. V lost 7 bases and J lost 0, with 19 bases in between. CDR3 region: CASITGRQLCSYNSPLHF. In DNA, the CDR3 is TGCGCCAGCATCACAGGGCGGCAACTGTGCTCCTATAATTCACCCCTCCACTTT.

The J gene is TRBJ2-6, the V gene TRBV11-2, with a tentative D call TRBD1 (5 bases). The V end lost 1 base, the J end lost 0 bases, and 13 bases lay between the germline ends. This CDR3 is 18 amino acids long. CDR1 SGHAT and CDR2 FQNNGV come from the germline V gene. The CDR3, as DNA: TGTGCCAGCAGCTTAGGGACACCAACTCTCTCTGGGGCCAACGTCCTGACTTTC. Its translation is CASSLGTPTLSGANVLTF.

This clone was seen a few times. The J gene is TRBJ1-6, the V gene TRBV5-6; 7 bases line up with TRBD1. The junction had 2 bases not matched to a gene; V was cut back by 2 bases and J by 9 bases. CDR1 and CDR2 from the germline V gene are SGHDT and YYEEEE. This CDR3 comprises 13 residues. The CDR3 spells CASSFDRVSPLHF. CDR3 DNA: TGTGCCAGCAGCTTTGACAGGGTTTCACCCCTCCACTTT.

The rearrangement joins TRBV11-3 to TRBJ1-1; D not certain. From germline, CDR1 is SGHNT and CDR2 YENEEA. The length of the CDR3 is 14 residues. V was cut by 8 bases and J by 1 base, with 14 bases left in between. CDR3 nucleotides: TGTGCCAGCGGAAACGGTGGAGCGAACACTGAAGCTTTCTTT. Amino acids: CASGNGGANTEAFF.

The chain combines TRBV30 with TRBJ1-6, with 7 bases identical to TRBD1. This CDR3 spans 13 amino acids. Germline V lookup: CDR1 GTSNPN, CDR2 SVGIG (reference sequence). V was pared by 3 bases and J by 9 bases, with 5 bases of the junction left unmatched. In nucleotides, the CDR3 is TGTGCCTGGAGCGGGCAGGGGGTTTCACCCCTCCACTTT. It translates to CAWSGQGVSPLHF.

The V and J genes are TRBV28 and TRBJ2-2; D possibly corresponds to TRBD1 (6 bases). The CDR3 contains 15 residues. Germline lookup yields CDR1 MDHEN and CDR2 SYDVKM. Between the trimmed V and J ends, which lost 3 bases and 0 bases, there was a span of 8 bases. The CDR3 DNA reads as TGTGCCAGCAGTTTTGGGGGCTCGAACACCGGGGAGCTGTTTTTT. It translates to CASSFGGSNTGELFF.

The table lists this clone with a count of one. V usage is TRBV27 and J usage is TRBJ2-5; D uncertain. This CDR3 is 16 amino acids long. Germline V gene sequence: CDR1 MNHEY, CDR2 SMNVEV (reference sequence). Trimming removed 5 bases at V and 1 base at J, with 17 bases between. The CDR3 reads CASSPYLRMIQETQYF. CDR3 bases: TGTGCCAGCAGTCCTTATCTGAGGATGATCCAAGAGACCCAGTACTTC.

The chain couples TRBV10-3 to TRBJ2-3; TRBD2 matches 12 bases. The CDR3 totals 14 residues. Germline V lookup: CDR1 ENHRY, CDR2 SYGVKD. Germline trimming cut 6 bases from V and 6 bases from J; bases unmatched to any gene: 4. The CDR3 DNA reads TGTGCCATCAGCCTAGCGGGAGGGCCGGATACGCAGTATTTT. Encoded protein: CAISLAGGPDTQYF.

This clone is a singleton in its sample. This chain joins TRBV19 and TRBJ1-2; 8 nucleotides line up with TRBD1. CDR3 length: 15 residues. With V trimmed by 7 bases and J by 4 bases, 11 bases remained unmatched. Germline CDR1 and CDR2: LNHDA and SQIVND (reference sequence). CDR3 region: CASTPGTGRGYGYTF. As DNA, the CDR3 is TGTGCCAGTACCCCCGGGACAGGAAGGGGCTATGGCTACACCTTC.

The chain uses TRBV9 and TRBJ2-3, with D perhaps TRBD2 (6 bases). The CDR3 sequence is 15 residues long. Germline values: CDR1 SGDLS, CDR2 YYNGEE. The V end was cut by 4 bases, the J end by 4 bases, with 16 bases between. Here the CDR3 reads CASSPQAGSSDTQYF. The CDR3 bases are TGTGCCAGCAGCCCCCAGGCGGGGAGTTCAGATACGCAGTATTTT.

V gene TRBV6-5 combines with J gene TRBJ2-5, with a tentative D call TRBD1 (6 bases). Germline CDR1 MNHEY, CDR2 SVGAGI. Between the trimmed V and J ends, which lost 7 bases and 3 bases, there was a span of 15 bases. The CDR3 has 14 residues. The DNA of the CDR3 is TGTGCCAGCACTCCGACAGGTTATAAAGAGACCCAGTACTTC. Encoded protein: CASTPTGYKETQYF.

V and J are TRBV4-2 and TRBJ2-2, with 12 nucleotides matching TRBD2. CDR3 length equals 19 residues. J gave up 8 bases and V 3 bases, and 16 bases lay outside the gene matches. Germline V gene sequence: CDR1 LGHNA, CDR2 YNFKEQ. The CDR3 region is CASSQGFLAGGLLKGELFF. The CDR3 DNA follows: TGTGCCAGCAGCCAGGGTTTTCTAGCGGGGGGGCTTTTGAAAGGGGAGCTGTTTTTT.

CDR3 coding DNA: TGTGCCACCAGCAGAGATAGACAGCTATCCTACAATGAGCAGTTCTTC. Its translation is CATSRDRQLSYNEQFF. J is TRBJ2-1 and V is TRBV15; TRBD1 is a possible D gene (5 bases). The CDR3 extends over 16 amino acids. CDR1 is LNHNV, CDR2 YYDKDF, per germline (reference sequence). V lost 0 bases, J lost 1 base, and 10 bases lay in between.

This clone was seen just once. The chain recombines TRBV12-5 with TRBJ1-5; 9 bases match TRBD1. Trimming took 5 bases from V and 2 from J; bases not matched to a gene: 7. This CDR3 comprises 16 residues. The V gene's germline CDR1 is LGHNT and CDR2 FRNRAP. The CDR3 is CASGIRDRDRNQPQHF. Written as DNA, the CDR3 is TGTGCTAGTGGTATCCGGGACAGGGATCGCAATCAGCCCCAGCATTTT.

The chain uses TRBV15 and TRBJ2-5, with 10 bases aligning to TRBD1. This CDR3 is 15 amino acids long. V gave up 4 bases and J gave up 4 bases; unmatched junction bases: 6. Germline V gene lookup returns CDR1 LNHNV and CDR2 YYDKDF (reference sequence). CDR3 bases: TGTGCCACCAGCACCTGGACAGGGGGAGGAGAGACCCAGTACTTC. Protein: CATSTWTGGGETQYF.

V and J are TRBV9 and TRBJ2-4; TRBD1 is a possible D gene (5 bases). Trimming removed 4 bases at V and 1 base at J, with 12 bases between. The germline gives CDR1 SGDLS, CDR2 YYNGEE. This CDR3 is 15 amino acids long. CDR3 sequence reads: CASSTSTAAKNIQYF. CDR3 sequence (DNA): TGTGCCAGCAGCACATCGACAGCTGCCAAAAACATTCAGTACTTC.

This chain joins TRBV6-5 and TRBJ2-6, with unresolved D. CDR1 and CDR2 (germline): MNHEY, SVGAGI. The CDR3 has 14 residues. Deletions cut 7 bases from V and 3 bases from J, with 10 bases between. Here the CDR3 reads CASTASFGANVLTF. Here the CDR3 DNA reads TGTGCCAGCACCGCCAGTTTTGGGGCCAACGTCCTGACTTTC.

V and J are TRBV9 and TRBJ2-1; TRBD2 aligns across 15 bases. This CDR3 comprises 17 residues. Germline V gives CDR1 SGDLS, CDR2 YYNGEE. V shed 4 bases and J 10 bases; nucleotides not matched to a gene: 12. Here the CDR3 reads CASSPRPGLAGGDEQFF. CDR3 nucleotides: TGTGCCAGCAGCCCTCGACCGGGACTAGCGGGGGGAGACGAGCAGTTCTTC. Full variable domain (rest looked up from reference TRBV9 and TRBJ2-1): DSGVTQTPKHLITATGQRVTLRCSPRSGDLSVYWYQQSLDQGLQFLIQYYNGEERAKGNILERFSAQQFPDLHSELNLSSLELGDSALYFCASSPRPGLAGGDEQFFGPGTRLTVL.

The chain employs TRBV11-3 and TRBJ2-3, with 12 bases identical to TRBD2. There are 15 residues in the CDR3. J was trimmed by 3 bases and V by 5 bases; bases with no gene match: 3. Germline V gene lookup returns CDR1 SGHNT and CDR2 YENEEA. In nucleotides, the CDR3 is TGTGCCAGCAGCACTGGACTAGCGGGGACAGATACGCAGTATTTT. Its translation: CASSTGLAGTDTQYF.

This chain connects TRBV30 to TRBJ1-2; 7 bases agree with TRBD1. The length of the CDR3 is 17 residues. Germline V gene data show CDR1 as GTSNPN and CDR2 as SVGIG (reference sequence). After removal of 2 bases from V and 1 base from J, the junction contained 13 bases not matched to a gene. The CDR3 region has the DNA TGTGCCTGGAGTTCCCCCCTAGGGCAGGGGGATAACTATGGCTACACCTTC. This gives the protein CAWSSPLGQGDNYGYTF.

In this sample, this clone turned up once. The gene calls are TRBV30 and TRBJ2-4; 11 bases match TRBD2. V lost 2 bases, J lost 4 bases, and 4 bases stayed unmatched. This CDR3 region has 15 residues. Germline values: CDR1 GTSNPN, CDR2 SVGIG (reference sequence). CDR3 sequence reads: CAWSIGTSGKNIQYF. CDR3 in DNA: TGTGCCTGGAGTATCGGGACTAGCGGTAAAAACATTCAGTACTTC.

The table lists this clone with a count of one. J is TRBJ1-1 and V is TRBV5-6; tentatively, D is TRBD1 (5 bases). The CDR3 is made up of 14 amino acids. CDR1 is SGHDT and CDR2 is YYEEEE in the germline V gene. V was cut by 1 base and J by 1 base, with 8 bases left in between. The CDR3 bases are TGTGCCAGCAGCTTGTTTCAGGGGAACACTGAAGCTTTCTTT. It codes for CASSLFQGNTEAFF.

This rearrangement joins TRBV29-1 to TRBJ2-3; 8 positions match TRBD2. Germline CDR1 SQVTM, CDR2 ANQGSEA. J was trimmed by 1 base and V by 7 bases; bases with no gene match: 13. This CDR3 is built from 16 residues. The CDR3 loop reads CSGRTGTRFGTDTQYF. The CDR3 region has the DNA TGCAGCGGCCGCACCGGGACTAGATTTGGCACAGATACGCAGTATTTT.

The gene calls are TRBV30 and TRBJ2-5, with a tentative D call TRBD2 (5 bases). This CDR3 spans 14 amino acids. V was pared by 8 bases and J by 1 base, with 17 bases between. The germline gives CDR1 GTSNPN, CDR2 SVGIG (reference sequence). The CDR3 sequence: CARYPLRVQETQYF. The CDR3 DNA reads TGTGCCCGGTACCCCCTGAGGGTCCAAGAGACCCAGTACTTC.